What follows are 5 T cell receptor beta chains derived from one specimen sequenced in a study of blood T cell repertoires in COVID-19. Data came from immunoSEQ multiplex PCR; TCRdb stores just in-frame clones and leaves some out. Of around 220,000 clones listed, over 75% were seen once; the top ten hold 1.5% to 2%. The sequenced sample was peripheral blood. The receptors here all came from a man aged 40-55 years with active or convalescent COVID-19.

The chain recombines TRBV5-6 with TRBJ1-4; 7 bases agree with TRBD1. Germline trimming cut 4 bases from V and 8 bases from J; bases unmatched to any gene: 5. This CDR3 is built from 13 residues. Germline CDR1 SGHDT, CDR2 YYEEEE. The DNA for the CDR3 is TGTGCCAGCAGCGGGTCGGACAGGGAAAAACTGTTTTTT. Encoded protein: CASSGSDREKLFF.

The rearrangement uses TRBV27 and TRBJ2-2; the D gene is possibly TRBD2 (5 bases). Per germline, CDR1 MNHEY and CDR2 SMNVEV (reference sequence). The CDR3 contains 13 residues. Trimming took 5 bases from V and 5 from J, leaving 9 bases between them. The CDR3 DNA reads as TGTGCCAGCAGTCTCAGAGGGACCGGGGAGCTGTTTTTT. Translating gives CASSLRGTGELFF.

V usage is TRBV27 and J usage is TRBJ1-2; 10 nucleotides match TRBD1. CDR3 length equals 16 residues. From germline, CDR1 is MNHEY and CDR2 SMNVEV (reference sequence). Unmatched junction bases numbered 8, after V lost 2 bases and J lost 5 bases. The CDR3 nucleotides are TGTGCCAGCAGTTTACTCGCCGGGACAGGGGCTTATGGCTACACCTTC. As protein: CASSLLAGTGAYGYTF.

The chain has TRBV27 and TRBJ1-6; D gene unclear. V was shortened by 3 bases and J by 11 bases, with 17 bases between the two germline ends. The CDR3 extends over 15 amino acids. CDR1 and CDR2 (germline): MNHEY, SMNVEV (reference sequence). For the CDR3, the DNA is TGTGCCAGCAGTTTTGGGCCCTACCTCAAGACACCCCTCCACTTT. Its translation: CASSFGPYLKTPLHF.

This chain uses TRBV28 with TRBJ1-1, with 8 bases lining up with TRBD1. With 6 bases clipped from V and 3 bases from J, the junction kept 9 bases outside the gene matches. This CDR3 region has 15 residues. Germline CDR1 reads MDHEN; CDR2 reads SYDVKM. The CDR3 reads CASSPFPDRDTEAFF. DNA for the CDR3: TGTGCCAGCAGCCCCTTCCCGGACAGGGACACTGAAGCTTTCTTT.